A selection of T cell receptor beta chains follows, all from one sample in a study of OX40 agonist ivuxolimab in advanced cancers. The repertoire was sequenced with immunoSEQ multiplex PCR; TCRdb's copy has only in-frame clones and lacks some. The sample contains some 97,000 clones, 85% to 90% of which appear only once. The sample here was CD4+ or CD8+ T cells sorted from blood, taken in a trial of the OX40 agonist ivuxolimab. These receptors all come from an adult with an advanced solid tumor such as melanoma, head and neck, liver or kidney cancer. CDR3s include the opening cysteine and the closing phenylalanine or tryptophan. The D gene is left open where the match is weak. Expanded clones get a size class; other rows say once, few or many, or leave the size out.

V	size	J	D	DNA	CDR3
TRBV5-1	NA	TRBJ2-3	NA	TGCGCCAGCAGCTTGGCCAGCAGGGGAAGCACAGATACGCAGTATTTT	CASSLASRGSTDTQYF
TRBV5-4	NA	TRBJ2-7	NA	TGTGCCAGCAGCACCTCGCAGGGAAGGAGAACCTACGAGCAGTACTTC	CASSTSQGRRTYEQYF
TRBV18	NA	TRBJ2-1	NA	TGTGCCAGCGGAGGGCTCAGAGAGGCCTACAATGAGCAGTTCTTC	CASGGLREAYNEQFF
TRBV5-1	NA	TRBJ2-7	TRBD1	TGCGCCAGCAGCTTTGGGACAGGGCCCTGGGGCGAGCAGTACTTC	CASSFGTGPWGEQYF
TRBV5-1	NA	TRBJ1-1	NA	TGCGCCAGCAGCTTACAGGGAGTGAACACTGAAGCTTTCTTT	CASSLQGVNTEAFF
TRBV27	NA	TRBJ2-3	NA	TGTGCCAGCAAGGACGAGGAAAGCACAGATACGCAGTATTTT	CASKDEESTDTQYF
TRBV28	NA	TRBJ2-7	NA	TGTGCCAGCAGTGCCCAGGGGCACTCCTACGAGCAGTACTTC	CASSAQGHSYEQYF
TRBV5-4	NA	TRBJ1-2	NA	TGTGCCAGCAGCTTGGTTACGAGCCCTCGGGTTGGCTACACCTTC	CASSLVTSPRVGYTF
TRBV21-1	NA	TRBJ2-2	NA	TGTGCCAGCAGCAAAACAACAATTTCAGGGTTCCACGGGGAGCTGTTTTTT	CASSKTTISGFHGELFF
TRBV14	NA	TRBJ2-7	NA	TGTGCCAGCAGCCAAGTCCCCTACGAGCAGTACTTC	CASSQVPYEQYF
TRBV7-9	NA	TRBJ2-5	TRBD2	TGTGCCAGCAGCTTAGCGAGGACTAGCGGACAAGAGACCCAGTACTTC	CASSLARTSGQETQYF
TRBV27	NA	TRBJ1-2	NA	TGTGCCAGCAGTTTTTTCGGGGGGAACTATGGCTACACCTTC	CASSFFGGNYGYTF
TRBV6-5	NA	TRBJ2-5	NA	TGTGCCAGCAGACACAAGGAGACCCAGTACTTC	CASRHKETQYF
TRBV19	NA	TRBJ2-3	TRBD2	TGTGCCAGTAGTCGGACTAGCGGGGGGGTGGAAGACGCAGATACGCAGTATTTT	CASSRTSGGVEDADTQYF
TRBV29-1	NA	TRBJ1-1	TRBD1	TGCAGCGCTGGACAGGGGGCGGTGAACACTGAAGCTTTCTTT	CSAGQGAVNTEAFF
TRBV2	once	TRBJ1-3	NA	TGTGCCAGCAGCCTCGGTGGCTCTGGAAACACCATATATTTT	CASSLGGSGNTIYF
TRBV9	few	TRBJ2-7	NA	TGTGCCAGCAGCGTAGGGCTAGCGCCCTACGAGCAGTACTTC	CASSVGLAPYEQYF
TRBV4-1	NA	TRBJ2-1	TRBD2	TGCGCCAGCAGCCAAGATGCCCCGGGACTACGGTTCTTC	CASSQDAPGLRFF
TRBV5-6	NA	TRBJ2-2	NA	TGTGCCAGCAACTTGGGGTATGGGAGGACCGGGGAGCTGTTTTTT	CASNLGYGRTGELFF
TRBV2	NA	TRBJ2-7	NA	TGTGCCAGCAGTGAAGAAGGTGTCGGGACCGAGCAGTACTTC	CASSEEGVGTEQYF
TRBV28	NA	TRBJ1-5	NA	TGTGCCAGCAGTTTGACAGGTACCAATCAGCCCCAGCATTTT	CASSLTGTNQPQHF
TRBV7-6	NA	TRBJ2-1	NA	TGTGCCAGCAGCTTAACCTTAGGACGGAACAATGAGCAGTTCTTC	CASSLTLGRNNEQFF
TRBV29-1	NA	TRBJ2-7	NA	TGCAGCGTTGGTGGGCAGCACGAGCAGTACTTC	CSVGGQHEQYF
TRBV9	NA	TRBJ2-3	NA	TGTGCCAGCAGCGTAGAAGGGTTTCAAGATACGCAGTATTTT	CASSVEGFQDTQYF
TRBV7-3	NA	TRBJ2-1	NA	TGTGCCAGCAGCTTGGTCAGCGGCTTCTACAATGAGCAGTTCTTC	CASSLVSGFYNEQFF
TRBV27	NA	TRBJ2-2	NA	TGTGCCAGCAGTCGACAGGGAGGGAACACCGGGGAGCTGTTTTTT	CASSRQGGNTGELFF
TRBV27	NA	TRBJ2-1	TRBD2	TGTGCCAGCAGTTTGGGGACTAGGGGACCCGATGAGCAGTTCTTC	CASSLGTRGPDEQFF
TRBV11-2	NA	TRBJ2-3	NA	TGTGCCAGCAGCTTATTTCCGGGACAAATAAACACAGATACGCAGTATTTT	CASSLFPGQINTDTQYF
TRBV25-1	NA	TRBJ1-2	NA	TGTGCCAGCCGCGGGGGGGCTTATGACTATGGCTACACCTTC	CASRGGAYDYGYTF
TRBV30	NA	TRBJ2-2	NA	TGTGCCTTGGAGAACACCGGGGAGCTGTTTTTT	CALENTGELFF
TRBV5-4	NA	TRBJ2-3	NA	TGTGCCAGCAGCTTGGGCCTGACTGGGGGGGCCAAAGATACGCAGTATTTT	CASSLGLTGGAKDTQYF
TRBV6-6	NA	TRBJ2-6	NA	TGTGCCAGCAGCCCATCCAGCTCTGGGGCCAACGTCCTGACTTTC	CASSPSSSGANVLTF
TRBV18	few	TRBJ2-7	NA	TGTGCCAGCTCACCTACGACGCCGAGCTCCTACGAGCAGTACTTC	CASSPTTPSSYEQYF
TRBV7-2	once	TRBJ2-1	NA	TGTGCCAGCAGCTTAGCGTGGGGAAGTTACAATGAGCAGTTCTTC	CASSLAWGSYNEQFF
TRBV6-1	once	TRBJ2-3	TRBD2	TGTGCCAGCAGTGTCAGTAGCGGGGGGGCTGGAGATACGCAGTATTTT	CASSVSSGGAGDTQYF
TRBV27	NA	TRBJ2-3	NA	TGTGCCAGCAGTTTAAACTCCTGGCGGGCTAACCCCAGGGCCACAGATACGCAGTATTTT	CASSLNSWRANPRATDTQYF
TRBV6-5	NA	TRBJ1-1	TRBD1	TGTGCCAGCAGTTCCGGCAGGGGGGCTGGGAACACTGAAGCTTTCTTT	CASSSGRGAGNTEAFF
TRBV19	NA	TRBJ2-3	TRBD1	TGTGCCAGTAGGGGCCGGGACAGGGTTGCAGATACGCAGTATTTT	CASRGRDRVADTQYF
TRBV2	NA	TRBJ2-1	TRBD2	TGTGCCAGCCGGCAGGGGTTAGCGGGAGTGAATGAGCAGTTCTTC	CASRQGLAGVNEQFF